The TCR beta chain described here comes from a study of T-cell reconstitution after alpha-beta-depleted transplantation in children. General study results and limits: T cells produced anew were the main source of T-cell counts and diversity one year after transplant. Several hundred expanded graft clones reportedly were the source of alpha-beta T cells about two months after transplant.

This CDR3 region has 15 residues. CDR1 DFQATT and CDR2 SNEGSKA come from the germline V gene (reference sequence). The V end was cut by 0 bases, the J end by 0 bases, with 9 bases between. This clonotype was counted a few times. No antigen is known for it. Preparation of the TCRbeta library involved a method that used unique molecular identifiers. TCRdb re-called the PCR reads through MiXCR, storing one row per CDR3 protein. This table holds around 580,000 distinct CDR3 sequences, more than 20% found once. The V gene is TRBV20-1, the J gene TRBJ2-1; D remains unclear. Sequencing used PBMCs, mostly from graft donor cells, obtained 360 days after TCRalphabeta/CD19-depleted stem cell transplant. The sequence derives from a boy under two years old who had a stem cell transplant for acute myeloid leukemia, so the T cells may come from the graft donor. The CDR3: CSARDFERSYNEQFF. The CDR3, as DNA: TGCAGTGCTAGAGATTTTGAGCGCTCCTACAATGAGCAGTTCTTC.